The 18 T cell receptor beta chains below come from one sample, sequenced in a study of blood T cell repertoires in COVID-19. TCRdb keeps only in-frame clones here, not all; method: immunoSEQ multiplex PCR. The sample contains about 160,000 clones, about nine tenths of which appear only once. Sequences were obtained from peripheral blood. The receptors were sampled from a man aged 30 to 39 with COVID-19, enrolled during active disease.

This clone was seen a single time. The chain recombines TRBV5-8 with TRBJ2-5; TRBD1 agrees at 11 bases. The V and J ends lost 5 bases and 5 bases, in that order; junction bases with no gene match: 8. The CDR3 covers 15 residues. Germline CDR1 SGHTS, CDR2 YDEGEE. CDR3 DNA: TGTGCCAGCAGTCATCGTGGACAGGGGGCCGAGACCCAGTACTTC. This encodes CASSHRGQGAETQYF.

The V gene is TRBV7-2, the J gene TRBJ1-2; possible D gene TRBD1, 6 bases. The germline V gene has CDR1 SGHTA and CDR2 FQGNSA. The CDR3 sequence is 14 residues long. The V and J ends lost 3 bases and 1 base respectively, with 9 bases between them. This chain's CDR3 is CASSFDRINYGYTF. The CDR3 bases are TGTGCCAGCAGCTTCGACAGGATTAACTATGGCTACACCTTC.

The J gene is TRBJ2-1, the V gene TRBV7-8; D may be TRBD2 (6 bases). From germline, CDR1 is SGHVS and CDR2 FQNEAQ. The length of the CDR3 is 13 residues. V lost 4 bases, J lost 10 bases, and 14 bases lay in between. CDR3 sequence: CASSSPPGGEQFF. CDR3 nucleotide sequence: TGTGCCAGCAGCTCCCCTCCCGGGGGAGAGCAGTTCTTC.

This sequence joins TRBV7-2 and TRBJ2-7, with 7 bases matching TRBD1. The CDR3 runs to 14 residues. Per germline, CDR1 SGHTA and CDR2 FQGNSA. Trimming cost V 8 bases and J 4 bases; bases outside gene matches: 11. CDR3 protein: CASGRQGTGYEQYF. CDR3 bases: TGTGCCAGCGGACGACAGGGTACGGGTTACGAGCAGTACTTC.

The chain carries TRBV7-2 and TRBJ2-5; D is ambiguous. Trimming left V 2 bases short and J 0 bases short, with 7 bases between. Germline values: CDR1 SGHTA, CDR2 FQGNSA. This CDR3 comprises 14 residues. As DNA, the CDR3 is TGTGCCAGCAGCTTATTTCAGTACCAAGAGACCCAGTACTTC. Its translation: CASSLFQYQETQYF.

CDR3 sequence: CASSIGQGWAGELFF. DNA of the CDR3: TGTGCCAGCAGCATCGGACAGGGATGGGCCGGGGAGCTGTTTTTT. V is TRBV7-9 and J is TRBJ2-2; TRBD1 agrees at 8 bases. The germline CDR1 and CDR2 sequences are SEHNR and FQNEAQ (reference sequence). The J segment lost 6 bases and the V segment lost 5 bases, leaving 8 bases of the junction unmatched. CDR3 length: 15 amino acids.

The chain combines TRBV28 with TRBJ1-5, with D possibly TRBD1 on 6 matching bases. The V end lost 6 bases, the J end lost 4 bases, and 10 bases lay between the germline ends. The germline gives CDR1 MDHEN, CDR2 SYDVKM. The length of the CDR3 is 13 residues. The CDR3 DNA is TGTGCCAGCAGGCCCGGACAGAATCAGCCCCAGCATTTT. It is translated as CASRPGQNQPQHF.

This clone was observed a single time. This chain links TRBV28 with TRBJ1-3, with D unclear. Germline CDR1 is MDHEN and CDR2 is SYDVKM. V was clipped by 4 bases and J by 0 bases, with 10 bases between them. CDR3 length equals 15 residues. CDR3 loop: CASSSYISSGNTIYF. Here the CDR3 DNA reads TGTGCCAGCAGTTCATACATAAGCTCTGGAAACACCATATATTTT.

The chain joins TRBV5-1 to TRBJ2-7, with 10 bases fitting TRBD2. Germline CDR1 SGHRS, CDR2 YFSETQ. V gave up 1 base and J gave up 7 bases; unmatched junction bases: 8. There are 15 residues in the CDR3. The CDR3 sequence is CASSLTSGIAGEQYF. In DNA, the CDR3 is TGCGCCAGCAGCTTGACTAGCGGGATCGCTGGAGAGCAGTACTTC.

CDR3 region: CASSSLADLAKNIQYF. The CDR3 DNA follows: TGTGCCAGCAGCAGTCTAGCGGATCTAGCCAAAAACATTCAGTACTTC. The chain joins TRBV27 to TRBJ2-4; TRBD2 matches at 7 bases. V was clipped by 6 bases and J by 0 bases; unmatched bases: 8. Germline CDR1 MNHEY, CDR2 SMNVEV (reference sequence). CDR3 length equals 16 residues.

The chain combines TRBV3-1 (or the pseudogene TRBV3-2) with TRBJ1-4; D is possibly TRBD1 (5 bases). V lost 3 bases, J lost 3 bases, and 11 bases lay in between. Per the germline V gene, CDR1 is LGHDT and CDR2 is YNNKEL (reference sequence). There are 15 residues in the CDR3. The CDR3 DNA sequence: TGTGCCAGCAGCCACCTTTGGGGGGCTAATGAAAAACTGTTTTTT. Translating it yields CASSHLWGANEKLFF.

The V and J genes are TRBV9 and TRBJ2-3; D might be TRBD1 (6 bases). CDR3 length equals 15 residues. CDR1 is SGDLS and CDR2 is YYNGEE in the germline V gene. Trimming cost V 0 bases and J 3 bases, with 11 bases left between them. CDR3 loop: CASSVVSQGTDTQYF. The CDR3 bases are TGTGCCAGCAGCGTAGTCTCACAGGGTACAGATACGCAGTATTTT. Using reference TRBV9 and TRBJ2-3 for the parts outside the CDR3, the full variable domain is DSGVTQTPKHLITATGQRVTLRCSPRSGDLSVYWYQQSLDQGLQFLIQYYNGEERAKGNILERFSAQQFPDLHSELNLSSLELGDSALYFCASSVVSQGTDTQYFGPGTRLTVL.

The rearrangement links TRBV4-1 to TRBJ1-5, with D unclear. CDR3 length: 16 amino acids. V lost 3 bases and J 6 bases, leaving 18 bases between the germline ends. Germline assignment: CDR1 MGHRA and CDR2 YSYEKL. CDR3 in DNA: TGCGCCAGCAGCCAGGATCCAGGCCCCGTGGGTCAGCCCCAGCATTTT. Translation: CASSQDPGPVGQPQHF.

The chain uses TRBV6-1 and TRBJ1-2, with D perhaps matching TRBD1 (6 bases). The CDR3 loop spans 13 amino acids. The V end lost 2 bases, the J end lost 6 bases, and 10 bases lay between the germline ends. The germline V gene encodes CDR1 MNHNS and CDR2 SASEGT. The DNA for the CDR3 is TGTGCCAGCAGTGAAACCCACAGGGATGGCTACACCTTC. It encodes CASSETHRDGYTF.

The J gene is TRBJ1-2, the V gene TRBV6-6; weak D call: TRBD1 (5 bases). The V end was cut by 2 bases, the J end by 2 bases, with 15 bases between. Per the germline V gene, CDR1 is MNHNY and CDR2 is SVGAGI (reference sequence). There are 16 residues in the CDR3. CDR3 protein: CASSYPPPAGNYGYTF. For the CDR3, the DNA is TGTGCCAGCAGTTACCCCCCCCCGGCAGGGAACTATGGCTACACCTTC.

The chain uses TRBV7-3 and TRBJ2-2; 10 nucleotides match TRBD1. Germline V gene sequence: CDR1 SGHTA, CDR2 FQGTGA. The CDR3 is made up of 15 amino acids. With 5 bases clipped from V and 5 bases from J, the junction kept 5 bases outside the gene matches. CDR3 in DNA: TGTGCCAGCAGCCTGCGGACAGGGGGGACCGGGGAGCTGTTTTTT. Protein: CASSLRTGGTGELFF.

The gene calls are TRBV5-4 and TRBJ2-7; D gene ambiguous. Germline CDR1 and CDR2: SGHNT and YYREEE (reference sequence). The CDR3 is made up of 12 amino acids. V lost 3 bases and J lost 12, with 16 bases in between. The CDR3 nucleotides read TGTGCCAGCAGCTATCGAGACAACGTTCCGTACTTC. This translates into CASSYRDNVPYF. Filled out from reference TRBV5-4 and TRBJ2-7, the complete variable domain reads ETGVTQSPTHLIKTRGQQVTLRCSSQSGHNTVSWYQQALGQGPQFIFQYYREEENGRGNFPPRFSGLQFPNYSSELNVNALELDDSALYLCASSYRDNVPYFGPGTRLTVT.

The rearrangement joins TRBV11-1 to TRBJ1-1; possible D gene TRBD1, 5 bases. Trimming shortened V by 5 bases and J by 11 bases, and 15 bases separated the two germline ends. Germline V CDR1 and CDR2: SGHAT, FQDESV (reference sequence). There are 12 residues in the CDR3. CDR3 in amino acids: CASSLDTRGAFF. CDR3 nucleotide sequence: TGTGCCAGCAGCCTGGACACCAGAGGCGCTTTCTTT.